This TCR beta chain was captured by sequencing in a study of CD8 T cells in ankylosing spondylitis. Molecular-barcoded quantitative 5'-RACE produced these TCR beta libraries. TCRdb independently ran MiXCR on the 5' RACE reads; one entry per CDR3 protein. The sample records roughly 200,000 distinct CDR3 sequences, around 13% being singletons. Between the trimmed V and J ends, which lost 5 bases and 3 bases, there was a span of 19 bases. CDR3 length: 16 residues. Germline CDR1 and CDR2: LGHDT and YNNKEL (reference sequence). The chain joins TRBV3-1 to TRBJ1-1; D gene ambiguous. This receptor was taken from a male donor with ankylosing spondylitis or in good health (not recorded which). Sample: blood, either unsorted or a sorted T cell fraction (not recorded which). The CDR3 DNA sequence: TGTGCCAGCAGCAGAATTGGGCCCCCTTTTGACACTGAAGCTTTCTTT. It translates to CASSRIGPPFDTEAFF.